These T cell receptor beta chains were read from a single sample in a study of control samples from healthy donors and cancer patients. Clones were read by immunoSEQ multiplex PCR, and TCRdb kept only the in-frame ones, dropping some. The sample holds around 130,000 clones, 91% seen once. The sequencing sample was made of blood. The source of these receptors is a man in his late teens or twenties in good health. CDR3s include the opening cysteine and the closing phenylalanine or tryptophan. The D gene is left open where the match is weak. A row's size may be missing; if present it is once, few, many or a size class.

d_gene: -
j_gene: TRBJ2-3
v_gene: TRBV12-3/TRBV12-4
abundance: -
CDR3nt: TGTGCCAGCAGTCTACAGAGCACAGATACGCAGTATTTT
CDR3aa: CASSLQSTDTQYF

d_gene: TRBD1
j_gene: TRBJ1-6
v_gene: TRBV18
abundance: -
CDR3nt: TGTGCCAGCTCACCATGGGGGCAGGGGGCGCGAAATTCACCCCTCCACTTT
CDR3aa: CASSPWGQGARNSPLHF

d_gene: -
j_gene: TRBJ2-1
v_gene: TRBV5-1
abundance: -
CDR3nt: TGCGCCAGCAGCTTGGAGGGGGGGACAGGTCAACCTGAGCAGTTCTTC
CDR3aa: CASSLEGGTGQPEQFF

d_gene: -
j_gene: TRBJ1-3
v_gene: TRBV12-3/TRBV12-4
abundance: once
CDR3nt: TGTGCCAGCACCAAGAACTCTGGAAACACCATATATTTT
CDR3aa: CASTKNSGNTIYF

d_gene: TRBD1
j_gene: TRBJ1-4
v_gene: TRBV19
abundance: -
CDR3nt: TGTGCCAGTTCTTACAGGGGTGGAGAAAAACTGTTTTTT
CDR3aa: CASSYRGGEKLFF

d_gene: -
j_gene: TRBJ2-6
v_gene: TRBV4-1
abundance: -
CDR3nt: TGCGCCAGCAGCCAGCAATCTGGGGCCAACGTCCTGACTTTC
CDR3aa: CASSQQSGANVLTF

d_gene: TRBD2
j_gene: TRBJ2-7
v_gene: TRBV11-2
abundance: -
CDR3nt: TGTGCCAGCAGCTTAGATCGTCTAGCGGGAGCCTACGAGCAGTACTTC
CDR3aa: CASSLDRLAGAYEQYF

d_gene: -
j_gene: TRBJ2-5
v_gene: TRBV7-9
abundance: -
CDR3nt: TGTGCCAGCAGCTTAGACAGGACCCAAGAGACCCAGTACTTC
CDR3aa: CASSLDRTQETQYF

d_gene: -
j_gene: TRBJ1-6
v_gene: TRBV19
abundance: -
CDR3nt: TGTGCCAGTAGTGGGGGGGACTTATTCCCCCTCCACTTT
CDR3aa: CASSGGDLFPLHF

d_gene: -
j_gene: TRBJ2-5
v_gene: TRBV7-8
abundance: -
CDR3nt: TGTGCCAGCAGCTTATTGAATCAGATACAAGAGACCCAGTACTTC
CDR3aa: CASSLLNQIQETQYF

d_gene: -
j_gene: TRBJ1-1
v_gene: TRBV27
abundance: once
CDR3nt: TGTGCCAGCAGTTTATCATCGGGCGGGGTGAAGGCTTTCTTT
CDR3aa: CASSLSSGGVKAFF

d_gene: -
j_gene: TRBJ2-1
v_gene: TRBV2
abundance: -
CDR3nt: TGTGCCAGCAGAATGACAGGCAGTTACCTCTACAATGAGCAGTTCTTC
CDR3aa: CASRMTGSYLYNEQFF

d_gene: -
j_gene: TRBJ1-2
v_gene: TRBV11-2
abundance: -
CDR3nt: TGTGCCAGCAGCTCTGCTAGACGGAACTATGGCTACACCTTC
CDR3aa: CASSSARRNYGYTF

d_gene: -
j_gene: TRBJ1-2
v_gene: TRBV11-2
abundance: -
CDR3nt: TGTGCCAGCAGCTTAAGTCAGGGCGGTGGCTACACCTTC
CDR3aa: CASSLSQGGGYTF

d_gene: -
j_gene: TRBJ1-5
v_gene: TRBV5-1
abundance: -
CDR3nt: TGCGCCAGCAGCGTTTTACAGGGACAGCCCCAGCATTTT
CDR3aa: CASSVLQGQPQHF

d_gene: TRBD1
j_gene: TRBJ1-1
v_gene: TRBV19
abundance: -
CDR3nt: TGTGCCAGTAGTACTGGCTACAGGGGTCAGGGGACTGAAGCTTTCTTT
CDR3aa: CASSTGYRGQGTEAFF

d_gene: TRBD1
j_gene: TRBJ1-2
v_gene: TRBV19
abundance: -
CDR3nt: TGTGCCAGTAGTAGACGACAGGGAGCTAACTATGGCTACACCTTC
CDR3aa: CASSRRQGANYGYTF

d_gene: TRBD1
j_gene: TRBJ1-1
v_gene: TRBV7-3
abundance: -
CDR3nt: TGTGCCAGCAGCTTAAATGAGGGGGCTGGTGAAGCTTTCTTT
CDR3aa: CASSLNEGAGEAFF

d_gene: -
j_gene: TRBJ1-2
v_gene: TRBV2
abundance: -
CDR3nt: TGTGCCAGCAGCGGGTATAACTATGGCTACACCTTC
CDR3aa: CASSGYNYGYTF

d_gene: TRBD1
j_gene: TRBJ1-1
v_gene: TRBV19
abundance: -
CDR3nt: TGTGCCAGTAGTCTCTTGGGACAGGGTGGCACTGAAGCTTTCTTT
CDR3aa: CASSLLGQGGTEAFF

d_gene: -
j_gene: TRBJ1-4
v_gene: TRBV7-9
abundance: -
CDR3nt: TGTGCCAGCAGCTTTGCAGGGGTTGTGGGTGAAAAACTGTTTTTT
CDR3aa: CASSFAGVVGEKLFF

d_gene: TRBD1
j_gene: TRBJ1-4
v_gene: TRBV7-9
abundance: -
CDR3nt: TGTGCCAGCAGCCCCCCAGGGGCAGGGGGAAATGAAAAACTGTTTTTT
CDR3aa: CASSPPGAGGNEKLFF

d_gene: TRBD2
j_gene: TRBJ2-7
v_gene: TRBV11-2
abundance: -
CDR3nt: TGTGCCAGCAGCTTAAGGGCTAGCGGGGGGATCGTCACCTACGAGCAGTACTTC
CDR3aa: CASSLRASGGIVTYEQYF

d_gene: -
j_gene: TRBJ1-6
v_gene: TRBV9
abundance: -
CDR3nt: TGTGCCAGCAGCGTAGGTATCAGGGCTGATTCACCCCTCCACTTT
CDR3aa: CASSVGIRADSPLHF

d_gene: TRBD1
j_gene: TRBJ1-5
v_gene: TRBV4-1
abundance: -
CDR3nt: TGCGCCAGCAGCCAAGACGGGGCCGGGACAGGAATCAATCAGCCCCAGCATTTT
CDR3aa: CASSQDGAGTGINQPQHF

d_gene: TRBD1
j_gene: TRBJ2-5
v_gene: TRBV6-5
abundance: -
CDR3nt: TGTGCCAGCACCTACCCCCTAGGGGGCGGAGAGACCCAGTACTTC
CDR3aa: CASTYPLGGGETQYF

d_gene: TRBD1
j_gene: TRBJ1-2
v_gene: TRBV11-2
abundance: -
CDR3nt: TGTGCCAGCAGCGGACAGGGCCAGAGGGGCTACACCTTC
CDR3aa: CASSGQGQRGYTF

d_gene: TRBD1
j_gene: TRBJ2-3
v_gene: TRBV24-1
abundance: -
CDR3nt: TGTGCCACCAGTGATCCCAGGGGGCAACAAGATACGCAGTATTTT
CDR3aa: CATSDPRGQQDTQYF

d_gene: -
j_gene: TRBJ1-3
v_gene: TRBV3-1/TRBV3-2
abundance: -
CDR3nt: TGTGCCAGCAGCCAAGATCCGGTCCCCTTCTCTGGAAACACCATATATTTT
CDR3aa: CASSQDPVPFSGNTIYF

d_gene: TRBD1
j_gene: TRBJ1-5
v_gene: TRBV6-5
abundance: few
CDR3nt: TGTGCCAGCAGTTACAAGGGGGCGAGCAATCAGCCCCAGCATTTT
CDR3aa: CASSYKGASNQPQHF

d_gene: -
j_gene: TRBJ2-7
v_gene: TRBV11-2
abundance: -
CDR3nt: TGTGCCAGCAGCTTAGTTTTGGTATACGAGCAGTACTTC
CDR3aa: CASSLVLVYEQYF

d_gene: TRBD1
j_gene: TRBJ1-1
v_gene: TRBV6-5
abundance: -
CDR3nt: TGTGCCAGCAGCCGACAGGGGAACACTGAAGCTTTCTTT
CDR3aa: CASSRQGNTEAFF

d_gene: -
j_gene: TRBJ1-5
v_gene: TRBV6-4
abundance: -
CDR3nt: TGTGCCAGCAGCCGGGCTGTGGTCAATCAGCCCCAGCATTTT
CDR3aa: CASSRAVVNQPQHF

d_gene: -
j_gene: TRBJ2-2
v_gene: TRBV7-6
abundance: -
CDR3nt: TGTGCCAGCAGCTTAGTGCAGGGGAACACCGGGGAGCTGTTTTTT
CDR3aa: CASSLVQGNTGELFF

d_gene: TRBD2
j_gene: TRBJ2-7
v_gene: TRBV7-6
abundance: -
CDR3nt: TGTGCCAGCAGCTGGACTAGCGGGGAAAGCTCCTACGAGCAGTACTTC
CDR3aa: CASSWTSGESSYEQYF

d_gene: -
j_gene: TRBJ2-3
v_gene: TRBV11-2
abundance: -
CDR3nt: TGTGCCAGCAGCTTAAGAGGCCTGGCGAGTGGCACAGATACGCAGTATTTT
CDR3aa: CASSLRGLASGTDTQYF

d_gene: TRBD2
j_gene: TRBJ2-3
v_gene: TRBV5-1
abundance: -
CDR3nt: TGCGCCAGCAGCTTGGGAGGGGCGGGAGCCACAGATACGCAGTATTTT
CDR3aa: CASSLGGAGATDTQYF

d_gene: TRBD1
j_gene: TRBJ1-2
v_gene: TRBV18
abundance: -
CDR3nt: TGTGCCAGCTCACAGACAGGGGGCCGGTATGGCTACACCTTC
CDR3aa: CASSQTGGRYGYTF

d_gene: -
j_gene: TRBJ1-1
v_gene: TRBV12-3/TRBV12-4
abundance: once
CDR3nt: TGTGCCAGCAGTTTGGCGGGGCAGGCAGAAGCTTTCTTT
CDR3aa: CASSLAGQAEAFF

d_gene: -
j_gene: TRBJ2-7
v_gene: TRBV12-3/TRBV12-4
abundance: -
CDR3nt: TGTGCCAGCAGTTTACATGGGGAGGAGCAGTACTTC
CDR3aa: CASSLHGEEQYF

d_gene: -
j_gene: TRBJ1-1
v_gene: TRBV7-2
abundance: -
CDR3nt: TGTGCCAGCAGCGCCTACGTGACCCCTGAAGCTTTCTTT
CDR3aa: CASSAYVTPEAFF

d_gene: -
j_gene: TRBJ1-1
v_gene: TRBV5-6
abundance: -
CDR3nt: TGTGCCAGCAGCTTGCCCGGGGGTGACACTGAAGCTTTCTTT
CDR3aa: CASSLPGGDTEAFF

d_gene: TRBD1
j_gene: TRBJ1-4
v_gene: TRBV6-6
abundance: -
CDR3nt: TGTGCCAGCAGATGGGGACAGAAAGAAAAACTGTTTTTT
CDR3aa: CASRWGQKEKLFF

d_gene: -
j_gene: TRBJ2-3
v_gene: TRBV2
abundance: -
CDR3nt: TGTGCCAGCAGCCCAAGGTCCGATACGCAGTATTTT
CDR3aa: CASSPRSDTQYF

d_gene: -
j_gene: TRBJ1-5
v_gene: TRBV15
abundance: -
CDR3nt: TGTGCCACCAGCTCAGGGTTTTTTCAGCCCCAGCATTTT
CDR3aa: CATSSGFFQPQHF

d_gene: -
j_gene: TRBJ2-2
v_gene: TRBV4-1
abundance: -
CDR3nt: TGCGCCAGCAGCCAAGGGCCTTCGGGTAACACCGGGGAGCTGTTTTTT
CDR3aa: CASSQGPSGNTGELFF

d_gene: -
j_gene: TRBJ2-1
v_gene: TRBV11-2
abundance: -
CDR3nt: TGTGCCAGCAGCTCGATTGATGGTGGGGATGAGCAGTTCTTC
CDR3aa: CASSSIDGGDEQFF

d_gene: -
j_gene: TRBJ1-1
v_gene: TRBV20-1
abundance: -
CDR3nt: TGCAGTGCTAGAGGGGGAACTTTCTTT
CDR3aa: CSARGGTFF

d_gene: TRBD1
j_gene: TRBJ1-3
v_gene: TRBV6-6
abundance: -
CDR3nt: TGTGCCAGCCAAACGGACAGGGGAAACACCATATATTTT
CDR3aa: CASQTDRGNTIYF

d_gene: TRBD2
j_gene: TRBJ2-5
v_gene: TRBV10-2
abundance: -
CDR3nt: TGCGCCAGCAGTGTACTAGCGGGGGGAACCGAAGAGACCCAGTACTTC
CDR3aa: CASSVLAGGTEETQYF

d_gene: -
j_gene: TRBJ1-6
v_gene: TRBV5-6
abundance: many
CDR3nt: TGTGCCAGCAGCGGGACCCGAGGTCAGAATTCACCCCTCCACTTT
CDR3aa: CASSGTRGQNSPLHF

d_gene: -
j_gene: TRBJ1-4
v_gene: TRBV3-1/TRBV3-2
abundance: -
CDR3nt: TGTGCCAGCAGCCCCACCCCAGGAACTAATGAAAAACTGTTTTTT
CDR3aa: CASSPTPGTNEKLFF

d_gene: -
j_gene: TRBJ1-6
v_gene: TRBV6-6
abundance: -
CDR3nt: TGTGCCAGCAGTGTTGCACGGACCGTAGTATTTCCCCTCCACTTT
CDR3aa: CASSVARTVVFPLHF

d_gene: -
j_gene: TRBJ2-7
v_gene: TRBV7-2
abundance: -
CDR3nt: TGTGCCAGCAGCTTAGCGCCTTTGAGGGGGGAGCAGTACTTC
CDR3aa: CASSLAPLRGEQYF

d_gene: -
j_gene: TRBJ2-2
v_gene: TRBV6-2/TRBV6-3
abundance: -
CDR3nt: TGTGCCAGCAGTCGGCACAGTCCCGGGGAGCTGTTTTTT
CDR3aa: CASSRHSPGELFF